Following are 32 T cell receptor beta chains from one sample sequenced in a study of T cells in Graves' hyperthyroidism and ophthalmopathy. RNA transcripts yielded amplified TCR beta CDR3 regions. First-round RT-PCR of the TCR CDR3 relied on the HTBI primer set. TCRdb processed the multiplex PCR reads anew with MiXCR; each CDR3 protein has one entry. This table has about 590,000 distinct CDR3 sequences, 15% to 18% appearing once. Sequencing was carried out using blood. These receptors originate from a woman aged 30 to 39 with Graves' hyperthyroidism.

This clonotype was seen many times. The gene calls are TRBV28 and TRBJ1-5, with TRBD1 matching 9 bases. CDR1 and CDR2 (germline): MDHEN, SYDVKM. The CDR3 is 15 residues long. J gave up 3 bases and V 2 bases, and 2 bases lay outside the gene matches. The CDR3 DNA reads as TGTGCCAGCAGTTTAGGGGACAGGGTCAATCAGCCCCAGCATTTT. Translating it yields CASSLGDRVNQPQHF.

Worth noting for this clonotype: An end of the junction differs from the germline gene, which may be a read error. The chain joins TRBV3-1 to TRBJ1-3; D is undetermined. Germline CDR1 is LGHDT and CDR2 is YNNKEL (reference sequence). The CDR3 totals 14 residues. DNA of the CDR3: TGTGCCAGCAGCCATAACGGTATTCGAAACACCACATATTTT. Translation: CASSHNGIRNTTYF.

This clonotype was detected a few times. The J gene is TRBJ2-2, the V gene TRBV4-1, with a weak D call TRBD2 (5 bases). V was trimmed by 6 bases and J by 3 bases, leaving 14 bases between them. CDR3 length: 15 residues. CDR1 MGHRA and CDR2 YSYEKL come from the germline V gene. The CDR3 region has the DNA TGCGCCAGCAGGAACCGGGGTGGGGACACCGGGGAGCTGTTTTTT. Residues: CASRNRGGDTGELFF.

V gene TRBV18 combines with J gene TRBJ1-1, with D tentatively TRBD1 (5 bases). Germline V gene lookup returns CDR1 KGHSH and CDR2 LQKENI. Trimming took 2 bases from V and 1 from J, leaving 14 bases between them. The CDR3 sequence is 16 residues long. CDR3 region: CASSPTLGVGNTEAFF. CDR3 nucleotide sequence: TGTGCCAGCTCACCAACCCTGGGGGTAGGGAACACTGAAGCTTTCTTT.

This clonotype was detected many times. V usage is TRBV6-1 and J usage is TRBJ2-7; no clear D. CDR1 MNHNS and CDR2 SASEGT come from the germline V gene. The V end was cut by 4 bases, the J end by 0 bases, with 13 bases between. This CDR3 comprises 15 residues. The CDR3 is CASSVGRSSSYEQYF. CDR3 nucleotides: TGTGCCAGCAGTGTAGGCAGGTCGAGCTCCTACGAGCAGTACTTC.

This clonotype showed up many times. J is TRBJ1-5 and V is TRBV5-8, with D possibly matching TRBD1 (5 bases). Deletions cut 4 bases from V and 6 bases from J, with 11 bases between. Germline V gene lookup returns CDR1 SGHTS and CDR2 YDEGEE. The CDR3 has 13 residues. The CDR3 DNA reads TGTGCCAGCAGCCCCGAGGGGTTTCAGCCCCAGCATTTT. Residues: CASSPEGFQPQHF.

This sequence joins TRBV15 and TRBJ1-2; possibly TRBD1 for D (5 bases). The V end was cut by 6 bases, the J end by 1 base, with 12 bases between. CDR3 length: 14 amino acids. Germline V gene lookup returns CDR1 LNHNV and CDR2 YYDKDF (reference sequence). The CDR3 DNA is TGTGCCACCAGTTACGGCAGGGATAACTATGGCTACACCTTC. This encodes CATSYGRDNYGYTF.

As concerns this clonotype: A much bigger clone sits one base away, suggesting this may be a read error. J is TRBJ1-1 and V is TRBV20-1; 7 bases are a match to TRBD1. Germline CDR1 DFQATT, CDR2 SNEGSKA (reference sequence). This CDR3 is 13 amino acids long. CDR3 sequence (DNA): TGCAGTGCTAGAACAGGGGAGGGAACTGGAGCTTTCTTT. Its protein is CSARTGEGTGAFF.

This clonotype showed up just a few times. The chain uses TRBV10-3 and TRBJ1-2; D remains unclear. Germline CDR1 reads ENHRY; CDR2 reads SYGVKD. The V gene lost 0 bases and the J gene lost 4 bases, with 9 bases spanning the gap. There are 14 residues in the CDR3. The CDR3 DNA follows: TGTGCCATCAGTGAGTCAGCAGCCTTCTATGGCTACACCTTC. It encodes CAISESAAFYGYTF.

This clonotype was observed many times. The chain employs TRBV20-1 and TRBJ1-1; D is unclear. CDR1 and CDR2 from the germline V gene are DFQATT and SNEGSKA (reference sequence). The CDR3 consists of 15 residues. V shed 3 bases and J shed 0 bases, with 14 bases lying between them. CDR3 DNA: TGCAGTGCTAGCTTGGTCTCATCCATGAACACTGAAGCTTTCTTT. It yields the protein CSASLVSSMNTEAFF.

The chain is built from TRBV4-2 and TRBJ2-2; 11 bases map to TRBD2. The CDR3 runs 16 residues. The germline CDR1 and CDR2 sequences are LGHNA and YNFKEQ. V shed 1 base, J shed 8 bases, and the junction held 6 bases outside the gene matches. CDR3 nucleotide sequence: TGTGCCAGCAGCCAAGTTACTAGCGGGAGTTCAGGGGAGCTGTTTTTT. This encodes CASSQVTSGSSGELFF.

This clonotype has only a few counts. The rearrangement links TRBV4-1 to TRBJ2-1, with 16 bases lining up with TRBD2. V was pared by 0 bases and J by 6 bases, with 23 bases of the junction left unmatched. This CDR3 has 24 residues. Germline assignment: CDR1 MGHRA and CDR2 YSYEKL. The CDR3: CASSQEPTLKGLAGGLSTLNEQFF. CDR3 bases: TGCGCCAGCAGCCAAGAGCCGACCCTAAAGGGACTAGCGGGAGGGCTTTCGACGCTCAATGAGCAGTTCTTC.

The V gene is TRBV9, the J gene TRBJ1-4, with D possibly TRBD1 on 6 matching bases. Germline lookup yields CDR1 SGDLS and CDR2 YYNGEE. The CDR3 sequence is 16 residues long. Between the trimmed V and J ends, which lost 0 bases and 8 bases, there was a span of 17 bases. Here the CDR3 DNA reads TGTGCCAGCAGCGTAGGACCCGGCCAGGGGCGAGAAAAACTGTTTTTT. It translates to CASSVGPGQGREKLFF.

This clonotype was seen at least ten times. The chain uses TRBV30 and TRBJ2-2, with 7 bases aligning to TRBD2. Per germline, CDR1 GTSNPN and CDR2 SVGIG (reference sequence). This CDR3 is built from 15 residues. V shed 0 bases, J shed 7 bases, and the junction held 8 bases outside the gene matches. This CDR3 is CAWSVLLALSGELFF. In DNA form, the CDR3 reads TGTGCCTGGAGTGTACTACTAGCGCTAAGCGGGGAGCTGTTTTTT.

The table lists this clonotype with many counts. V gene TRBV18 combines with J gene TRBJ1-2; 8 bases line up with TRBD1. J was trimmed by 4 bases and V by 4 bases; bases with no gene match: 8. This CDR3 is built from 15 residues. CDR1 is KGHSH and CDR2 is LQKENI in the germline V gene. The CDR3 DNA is TGTGCCAGCTCACACGGGACAGGATACGCCTATGGCTACACCTTC. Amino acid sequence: CASSHGTGYAYGYTF.

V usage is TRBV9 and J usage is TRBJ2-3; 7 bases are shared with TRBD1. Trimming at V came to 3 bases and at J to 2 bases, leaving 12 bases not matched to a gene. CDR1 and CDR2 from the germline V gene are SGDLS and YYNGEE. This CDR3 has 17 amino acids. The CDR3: CASSGRDSQYHTDTQYF. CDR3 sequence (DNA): TGTGCCAGCAGCGGCCGGGACAGCCAGTACCACACAGATACGCAGTATTTT.

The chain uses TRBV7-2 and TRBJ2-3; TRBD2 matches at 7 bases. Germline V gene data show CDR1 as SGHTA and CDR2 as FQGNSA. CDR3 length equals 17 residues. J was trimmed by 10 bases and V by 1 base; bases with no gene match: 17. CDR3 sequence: CASSLEVGGRLPDAQYF. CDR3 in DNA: TGTGCCAGCAGCTTAGAAGTCGGGGGGAGACTGCCTGATGCGCAGTATTTT.

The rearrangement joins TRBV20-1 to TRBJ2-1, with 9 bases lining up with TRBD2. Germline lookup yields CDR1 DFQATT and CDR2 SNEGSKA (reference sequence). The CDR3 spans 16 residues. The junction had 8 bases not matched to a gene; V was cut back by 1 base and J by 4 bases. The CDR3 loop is CSARGIAGALYNEQFF. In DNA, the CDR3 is TGCAGTGCTAGAGGCATAGCGGGAGCTTTATACAATGAGCAGTTCTTC.

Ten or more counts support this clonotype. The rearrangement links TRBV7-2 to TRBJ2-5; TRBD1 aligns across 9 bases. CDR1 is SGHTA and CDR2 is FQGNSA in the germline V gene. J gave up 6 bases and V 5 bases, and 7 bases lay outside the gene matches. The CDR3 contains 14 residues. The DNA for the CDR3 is TGTGCCAGCAGCCGGGACAGGGCGGAAAAGACCCAGTACTTC. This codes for CASSRDRAEKTQYF.

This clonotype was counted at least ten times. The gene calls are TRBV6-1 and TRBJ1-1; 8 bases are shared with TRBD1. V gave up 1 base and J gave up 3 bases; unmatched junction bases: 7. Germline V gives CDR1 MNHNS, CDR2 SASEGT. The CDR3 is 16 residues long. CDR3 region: CASSEVGQGSYTEAFF. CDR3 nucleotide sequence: TGTGCCAGCAGTGAAGTTGGACAGGGATCGTACACTGAAGCTTTCTTT.

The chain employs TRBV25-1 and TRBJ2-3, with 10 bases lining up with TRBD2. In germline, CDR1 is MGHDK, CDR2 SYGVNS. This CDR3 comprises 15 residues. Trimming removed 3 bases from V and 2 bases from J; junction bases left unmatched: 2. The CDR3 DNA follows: TGTGCCAGCAGTGAGGGGACTAGCGTCACAGATACGCAGTATTTT. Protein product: CASSEGTSVTDTQYF. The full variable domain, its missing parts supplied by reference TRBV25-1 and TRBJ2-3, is EADIYQTPRYLVIGTGKKITLECSQTMGHDKMYWYQQDPGMELHLIHYSYGVNSTEKGDLSSESTVSRIRTEHFPLTLESARPSHTSQYLCASSEGTSVTDTQYFGPGTRLTVL.

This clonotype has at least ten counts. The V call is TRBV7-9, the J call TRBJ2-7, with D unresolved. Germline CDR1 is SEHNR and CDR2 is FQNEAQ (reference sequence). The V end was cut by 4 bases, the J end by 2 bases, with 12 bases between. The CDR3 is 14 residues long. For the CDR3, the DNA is TGTGCCAGCAGCTCGCCGACACTTCCCTACGAGCAGTACTTC. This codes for CASSSPTLPYEQYF.

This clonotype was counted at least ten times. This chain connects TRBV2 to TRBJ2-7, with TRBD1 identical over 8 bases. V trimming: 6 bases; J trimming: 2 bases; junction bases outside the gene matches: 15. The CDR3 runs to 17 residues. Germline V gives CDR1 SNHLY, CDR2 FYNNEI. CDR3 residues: CASSDGTGSSSTYEQYF. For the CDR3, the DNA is TGTGCCAGCAGCGACGGGACAGGCAGTAGTTCTACCTACGAGCAGTACTTC.

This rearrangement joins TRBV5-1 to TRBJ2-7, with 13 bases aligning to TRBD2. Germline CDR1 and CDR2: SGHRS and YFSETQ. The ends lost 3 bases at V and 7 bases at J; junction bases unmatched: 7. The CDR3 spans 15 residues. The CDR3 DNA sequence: TGCGCCAGCAGCTCGGGGACTAGCGGGACAGCGGAGCAGTACTTC. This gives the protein CASSSGTSGTAEQYF.

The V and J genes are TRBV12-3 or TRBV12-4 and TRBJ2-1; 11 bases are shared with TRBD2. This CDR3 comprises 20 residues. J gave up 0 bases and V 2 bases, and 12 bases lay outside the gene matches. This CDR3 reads CASSLTMLGLADSSYNEQFF. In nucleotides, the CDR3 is TGTGCCAGCAGTTTAACTATGTTGGGACTAGCGGACAGCTCCTACAATGAGCAGTTCTTC.

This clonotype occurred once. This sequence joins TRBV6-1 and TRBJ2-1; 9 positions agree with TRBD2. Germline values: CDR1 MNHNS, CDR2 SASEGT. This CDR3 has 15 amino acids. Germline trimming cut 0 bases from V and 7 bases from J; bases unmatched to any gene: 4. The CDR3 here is CASSEAPSGKNEQFF. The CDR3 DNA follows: TGTGCCAGCAGTGAAGCTCCTAGCGGGAAAAATGAGCAGTTCTTC.

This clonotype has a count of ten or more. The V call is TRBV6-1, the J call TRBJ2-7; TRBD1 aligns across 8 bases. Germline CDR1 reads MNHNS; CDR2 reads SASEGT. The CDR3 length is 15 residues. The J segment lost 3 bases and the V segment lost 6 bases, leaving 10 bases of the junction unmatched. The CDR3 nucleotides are TGTGCCAGCAGAACTCGGACAGGGAGTGGCTACGAGCAGTACTTC. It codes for CASRTRTGSGYEQYF.

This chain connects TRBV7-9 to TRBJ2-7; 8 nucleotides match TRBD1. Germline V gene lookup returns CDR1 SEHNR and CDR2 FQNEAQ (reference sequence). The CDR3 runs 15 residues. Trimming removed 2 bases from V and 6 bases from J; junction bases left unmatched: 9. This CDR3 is CASSLLQGEMGEQYF. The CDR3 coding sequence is TGTGCCAGCAGCTTATTACAGGGGGAAATGGGCGAGCAGTACTTC.

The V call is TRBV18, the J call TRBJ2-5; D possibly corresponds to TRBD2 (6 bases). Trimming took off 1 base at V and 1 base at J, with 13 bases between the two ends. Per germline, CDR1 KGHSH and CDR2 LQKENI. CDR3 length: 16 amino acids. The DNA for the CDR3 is TGTGCCAGCTCACCACTAGGCCCGGGGGTCCAAGAGACCCAGTACTTC. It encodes CASSPLGPGVQETQYF.

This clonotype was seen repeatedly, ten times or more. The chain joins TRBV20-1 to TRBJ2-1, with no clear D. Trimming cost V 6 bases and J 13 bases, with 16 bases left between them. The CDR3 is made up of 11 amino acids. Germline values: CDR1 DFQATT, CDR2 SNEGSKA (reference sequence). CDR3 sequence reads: CSASDLASQFF. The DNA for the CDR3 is TGCAGTGCGTCCGACTTAGCCTCCCAGTTCTTC.

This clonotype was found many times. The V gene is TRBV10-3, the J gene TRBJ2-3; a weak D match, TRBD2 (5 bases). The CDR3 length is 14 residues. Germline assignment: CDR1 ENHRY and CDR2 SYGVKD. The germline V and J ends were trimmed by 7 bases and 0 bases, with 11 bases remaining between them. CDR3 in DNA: TGTGCCATCACGAGGGCGGCTAGCACAGATACGCAGTATTTT. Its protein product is CAITRAASTDTQYF.

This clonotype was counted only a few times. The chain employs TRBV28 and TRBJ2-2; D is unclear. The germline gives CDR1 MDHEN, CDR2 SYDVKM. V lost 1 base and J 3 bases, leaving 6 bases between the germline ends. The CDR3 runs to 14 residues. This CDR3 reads CASSLFSDTGELFF. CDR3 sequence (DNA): TGTGCCAGCAGTTTATTCTCAGACACCGGGGAGCTGTTTTTT.